This TCR beta chain stems from a study of blood T cell repertoires in COVID-19. Turning to the study itself: COVID-19 samples collected from the United States, Italy and Spain covered acute and convalescent phases. Nucleic acid was either cDNA or gDNA, and it came from T cells, B-cell-depleted T cells, or PBMCs.

This CDR3 contains 15 residues. Trimming took off 3 bases at V and 0 bases at J, with 9 bases between the two ends. Germline assignment: CDR1 LGHNA and CDR2 YSLEER. Original data processing: Estimates of nucleated cell counts were drawn from the amplification of reference gene primers. TCRdb's copy holds only in-frame clones and misses some; the assay was immunoSEQ multiplex PCR. That table supplies the V and J calls and clone size; D and trimming were determined from the DNA. The sample holds 92,000 or so clones, 72% seen once. The chain uses TRBV4-3 and TRBJ1-5, with a tentative D call TRBD1 (5 bases). The TCR comes from a woman aged 80 or over with acute or convalescent COVID-19. Sequences were obtained from peripheral blood. This chain's CDR3 is CASSHDRYSNQPQHF. CDR3 bases: TGCGCCAGCAGCCACGACAGATATAGCAATCAGCCCCAGCATTTT.